Sequencing of this T cell receptor (beta chain) was carried out in a study of blood T cell repertoires in COVID-19. Study summary: Material from acute and convalescent COVID-19 was sourced from the United States, Italy and Spain. T cells, B-cell-depleted T cells, or PBMCs supplied cDNA or gDNA.

Original processing methods: Amplification of reference gene primers was used by the study to estimate nucleated cell counts. This table comes from immunoSEQ multiplex PCR, and its TCRdb copy is limited to in-frame clones, with some not included. V, J and clone size reflect that table, while D and trimming were determined from the DNA. The sample contains around 200,000 clones, approximately 78% of which appear only once. Trimming took 6 bases from V and 5 from J; bases not matched to a gene: 11. This CDR3 contains 15 residues. The germline V gene encodes CDR1 SNHLY and CDR2 FYNNEI. The clonotype comes from a woman aged 80 or over with active or convalescent COVID-19. The sample was peripheral blood. The chain has TRBV2 and TRBJ1-1; 8 bases line up with TRBD1. The CDR3: CASSDRQGSYTEAFF. The CDR3 nucleotides read TGTGCCAGCAGCGACCGACAGGGGAGTTATACTGAAGCTTTCTTT.